These 27 T cell receptor beta chains came from one sample sequenced in a study of blood T cell repertoires in COVID-19. The repertoire was sequenced with immunoSEQ multiplex PCR; TCRdb's copy has only in-frame clones and lacks some. The data contain under 300,000 clones, 84% of them singletons. Sequencing was done on a sample of peripheral blood. These receptors came from a man in his fifties with acute or convalescent COVID-19.

The chain joins TRBV28 to TRBJ1-1; D is undetermined. Germline CDR1 reads MDHEN; CDR2 reads SYDVKM. V was pared by 3 bases and J by 1 base, with 9 bases between. This CDR3 region has 14 residues. The CDR3 loop is CASSFTQANTEAFF. The CDR3, as DNA: TGTGCCAGCAGTTTTACCCAGGCGAACACTGAAGCTTTCTTT.

In this sample, this clone turned up a few times. V is TRBV4-1 and J is TRBJ2-2; tentatively, D is TRBD1 (6 bases). V was pared by 4 bases and J by 3 bases, with 15 bases between. The V gene's germline CDR1 is MGHRA and CDR2 YSYEKL. CDR3 length equals 16 residues. This CDR3 reads CASSRATGLDTGELFF. The CDR3 bases are TGCGCCAGCAGCCGCGCTACAGGGCTTGACACCGGGGAGCTGTTTTTT.

The chain's CDR3 is CASSGQADGNQPQHF. CDR3 sequence (DNA): TGTGCCAGCAGCGGACAGGCTGATGGCAATCAGCCCCAGCATTTT. The chain has TRBV9 and TRBJ1-5, with a tentative D call TRBD1 (6 bases). Deletions cut 3 bases from V and 2 bases from J, with 12 bases between. Germline values: CDR1 SGDLS, CDR2 YYNGEE. CDR3 length equals 15 residues.

This chain uses TRBV11-2 with TRBJ1-2, with 7 bases matching TRBD1. The CDR3 runs to 12 residues. CDR1 SGHAT and CDR2 FQNNGV come from the germline V gene. V shed 1 base and J 14 bases; nucleotides not matched to a gene: 7. The CDR3 nucleotides read TGTGCCAGCAGCTTAGGGCCAGGGACAGCTACCTTC. Amino acids: CASSLGPGTATF.

The gene calls are TRBV19 and TRBJ2-2; D not resolved. V lost 10 bases and J lost 1, with 10 bases in between. This CDR3 is 13 amino acids long. Per the germline V gene, CDR1 is LNHDA and CDR2 is SQIVND (reference sequence). This CDR3 reads CAIQTGNTGELFF. DNA of the CDR3: TGTGCCATTCAGACTGGGAACACCGGGGAGCTGTTTTTT.

The V gene is TRBV7-2, the J gene TRBJ2-5; the D gene is possibly TRBD2 (5 bases). The V end lost 1 base, the J end lost 5 bases, and 14 bases lay between the germline ends. The germline gives CDR1 SGHTA, CDR2 FQGNSA. CDR3 size: 15 residues. CDR3 in DNA: TGTGCCAGCAGCTTAGTACACGGGATGGGGGAGACCCAGTACTTC. Translated: CASSLVHGMGETQYF.

The V call is TRBV19, the J call TRBJ1-5; no clear D. The CDR3 covers 13 residues. V dropped 5 bases and J dropped 11 bases, with 16 bases sitting between them. Germline assignment: CDR1 LNHDA and CDR2 SQIVND (reference sequence). In DNA, the CDR3 is TGTGCCAGTAGTCGGTTAGGGAGTGAGGCCCAGCATTTT. It codes for CASSRLGSEAQHF.

The chain links TRBV28 to TRBJ1-2; 9 bases align to TRBD1. This CDR3 region has 15 residues. J was trimmed by 2 bases and V by 4 bases; bases with no gene match: 5. Germline V gives CDR1 MDHEN, CDR2 SYDVKM. The CDR3 nucleotides are TGTGCCAGCAGTTCACAGGGGGCGAGGAACTATGGCTACACCTTC. It yields the protein CASSSQGARNYGYTF.

The chain has TRBV3-1 (or the pseudogene TRBV3-2) and TRBJ2-2; tentatively, D is TRBD1 (5 bases). The germline V and J ends were trimmed by 3 bases and 5 bases, with 13 bases remaining between them. The CDR3 contains 15 residues. The germline V gene encodes CDR1 LGHDT and CDR2 YNNKEL (reference sequence). CDR3 protein: CASSQAGPWTGELFF. The DNA of the CDR3 is TGTGCCAGCAGCCAGGCAGGGCCGTGGACCGGGGAGCTGTTTTTT.

The V gene is TRBV19, the J gene TRBJ1-1, with 7 bases aligning to TRBD1. Germline V gene sequence: CDR1 LNHDA, CDR2 SQIVND (reference sequence). With 7 bases clipped from V and 4 bases from J, the junction kept 18 bases outside the gene matches. The CDR3 is 17 amino acids. The CDR3 DNA follows: TGTGCCAGTAATTCCCGCCAGGGACAGTCAGCTGGCACTGAAGCTTTCTTT. Its protein product is CASNSRQGQSAGTEAFF.

The V call is TRBV9, the J call TRBJ1-2, with TRBD1 as a possible D gene (5 bases). The length of the CDR3 is 14 residues. Trimming left V 2 bases short and J 5 bases short, with 13 bases between. Germline CDR1 is SGDLS and CDR2 is YYNGEE. This chain's CDR3 is CASSVDTSAYGYTF. CDR3 DNA sequence: TGTGCCAGCAGCGTGGACACATCCGCTTATGGCTACACCTTC.

This clone appeared once. This chain links TRBV19 with TRBJ2-2; D perhaps matches TRBD2 (6 bases). CDR1 LNHDA and CDR2 SQIVND come from the germline V gene (reference sequence). The V and J ends lost 3 bases and 6 bases respectively, with 14 bases between them. The CDR3 is 15 amino acids. DNA for the CDR3: TGTGCCAGTAGTATTTGGGGGACTGCCGCCGGGGAGCTGTTTTTT. This codes for CASSIWGTAAGELFF.

The rearrangement links TRBV21-1 to TRBJ2-7; the table's D gene call, TRBD1, was not cross checked with the DNA. TRBV21-1 is a pseudogene. The CDR3 extends over 16 amino acids. In nucleotides, the CDR3 is TGTGCCAGCACCACTCACCGTCAGGGCGGCTCCTACGAGCAGTACTTC. This translates into CASTTHRQGGSYEQYF.

The chain carries TRBV15 and TRBJ2-7, with 8 nucleotides matching TRBD1. Germline CDR1 reads LNHNV; CDR2 reads YYDKDF (reference sequence). There are 15 residues in the CDR3. The trim removed 8 bases at V and 4 bases at J, leaving 13 bases unmatched. The CDR3 sequence: CATASLDREIYEQYF. CDR3 nucleotides: TGTGCCACCGCCTCGTTGGACAGGGAAATTTACGAGCAGTACTTC.

V and J are TRBV7-9 and TRBJ1-4; 7 nucleotides agree with TRBD1. There are 15 residues in the CDR3. Germline CDR1 and CDR2: SEHNR and FQNEAQ (reference sequence). The V segment lost 5 bases and the J segment 7 bases; nucleotides outside the gene matches: 10. The CDR3 here is CASSQTGWVTEKLFF. CDR3 in DNA: TGTGCCAGCAGCCAGACAGGGTGGGTTACTGAAAAACTGTTTTTT.

The chain recombines TRBV6-5 with TRBJ1-1; 8 nucleotides match TRBD1. J was trimmed by 5 bases and V by 6 bases; bases with no gene match: 5. The CDR3 runs 13 residues. Germline CDR1 is MNHEY and CDR2 is SVGAGI. CDR3 sequence (DNA): TGTGCCAGCAGGGCACAGGGGGGGACTGAAGCTTTCTTT. This codes for CASRAQGGTEAFF.

This clone was seen a single time. The germline gene is not matched at one end of the junction; a read error may be the cause. The J gene is TRBJ2-3, the V gene TRBV3-1 (or the pseudogene TRBV3-2); 16 nucleotides line up with TRBD2. Germline V gene data show CDR1 as LGHDT and CDR2 as YNNKEL (reference sequence). The CDR3 runs 15 residues. DNA of the CDR3: TGTGCCAGCAGCCAGATCACGGGACTAGCGGGGGGGTTGAATTTT. Protein sequence: CASSQITGLAGGLNF.

The rearrangement uses TRBV29-1 and TRBJ1-5; TRBD1 matches 7 bases. Germline CDR1 SQVTM, CDR2 ANQGSEA. The J segment lost 0 bases and the V segment lost 6 bases, leaving 5 bases of the junction unmatched. The CDR3 has 14 amino acids. In nucleotides, the CDR3 is TGCAGCGTCGGGACAGCTTATAGCAATCAGCCCCAGCATTTT. It yields the protein CSVGTAYSNQPQHF. Variable domain in full (rest from reference TRBV29-1 and TRBJ1-5): SAVISQKPSRDICQRGTSLTIQCQVDSQVTMMFWYRQQPGQSLTLIATANQGSEATYESGFVIDKFPISRPNLTFSTLTVSNMSPEDSSIYLCSVGTAYSNQPQHFGDGTRLSIL.

V is TRBV10-1 and J is TRBJ1-5; the D is unclear. The CDR3 is made up of 16 amino acids. Germline CDR1 is WNHNN and CDR2 is SYGVQD (reference sequence). Trimming removed 4 bases from V and 0 bases from J, with 13 bases in between. For the CDR3, the DNA is TGCGCCAGCAGTGGTGCGGTCGAGTATAGCAATCAGCCCCAGCATTTT. Translated: CASSGAVEYSNQPQHF.

The chain carries TRBV6-5 and TRBJ1-2; D may be TRBD1 (5 bases). The CDR3 totals 15 residues. Trimming shortened V by 0 bases and J by 3 bases, and 11 bases separated the two germline ends. Germline V gene sequence: CDR1 MNHEY, CDR2 SVGAGI. CDR3 in DNA: TGTGCCAGCAGTTACTCTGCGACAGATCACTATGGCTACACCTTC. Its translation is CASSYSATDHYGYTF.

This clone was seen a single time. Distinct nucleotide sequences in the sample also encode this CDR3. The chain has TRBV24-1 and TRBJ2-5, with 9 bases lining up with TRBD1. Germline V gene data show CDR1 as KGHDR and CDR2 as SFDVKD. The CDR3 loop spans 15 amino acids. V trimming: 3 bases; J trimming: 4 bases; junction bases outside the gene matches: 5. CDR3 sequence: CATSDPQGAGETQYF. For the CDR3, the DNA is TGTGCCACCAGTGATCCACAGGGGGCTGGAGAGACCCAGTACTTC.

The V gene is TRBV9, the J gene TRBJ1-2, with D possibly being TRBD1 (5 bases). The CDR3 spans 15 residues. With 0 bases removed from V and 5 bases from J, the gap between germline ends came to 14 bases. Looked up from germline, CDR1 is SGDLS and CDR2 is YYNGEE. CDR3 sequence (DNA): TGTGCCAGCAGCGTAGTTCCCTTAGGGGAATATGGCTACACCTTC. Protein: CASSVVPLGEYGYTF.

The V and J genes are TRBV5-1 and TRBJ2-6; TRBD1 agrees at 8 bases. V shed 0 bases and J 2 bases; nucleotides not matched to a gene: 7. This CDR3 is 18 amino acids long. The germline V gene encodes CDR1 SGHRS and CDR2 YFSETQ. The CDR3 is CASSLARDRNPGANVLTF. Written as DNA, the CDR3 is TGCGCCAGCAGCTTGGCCCGGGACAGGAACCCTGGGGCCAACGTCCTGACTTTC. The full variable domain, in which reference TRBV5-1 and TRBJ2-6 provide the parts outside the CDR3, is KAGVTQTPRYLIKTRGQQVTLSCSPISGHRSVSWYQQTPGQGLQFLFEYFSETQRNKGNFPGRFSGRQFSNSRSEMNVSTLELGDSALYLCASSLARDRNPGANVLTFGAGSRLTVL.

The chain uses TRBV4-1 and TRBJ2-1; a weak D match, TRBD2 (6 bases). CDR1 is MGHRA, CDR2 YSYEKL, per germline. The CDR3 has 16 residues. The V end lost 0 bases, the J end lost 6 bases, and 15 bases lay between the germline ends. The CDR3 here is CASSQDFPLASNEQFF. The CDR3 bases are TGCGCCAGCAGCCAAGATTTCCCACTAGCCTCCAATGAGCAGTTCTTC.

This clone was observed a single time. V and J are TRBV18 and TRBJ2-7, with D possibly matching TRBD2 (6 bases). The length of the CDR3 is 15 residues. The germline V and J ends were trimmed by 3 bases and 5 bases, with 17 bases remaining between them. Germline assignment: CDR1 KGHSH and CDR2 LQKENI. This chain's CDR3 is CASSPRAGKSDEQYF. CDR3 DNA: TGTGCCAGCTCACCGAGGGCGGGGAAGTCCGACGAGCAGTACTTC.

The chain couples TRBV6-5 to TRBJ1-6, with a tentative D call TRBD1 (6 bases). This CDR3 is 13 amino acids long. The V gene's germline CDR1 is MNHEY and CDR2 SVGAGI. Trimming removed 6 bases from V and 7 bases from J, with 10 bases in between. This CDR3 is CASSLDSNSPLHF. The CDR3 bases are TGTGCCAGCAGCCTGGACAGCAATTCACCCCTCCACTTT.

The chain recombines TRBV19 with TRBJ1-5, with 9 bases that match TRBD1. The length of the CDR3 is 18 residues. Germline V CDR1 and CDR2: LNHDA, SQIVND (reference sequence). After removal of 5 bases from V and 0 bases from J, the junction contained 11 bases not matched to a gene. The CDR3 DNA follows: TGTGCCAGTAGTCCATTCTCCGGGACAGGGACTAGCAATCAGCCCCAGCATTTT. The encoded protein is CASSPFSGTGTSNQPQHF.